This is a list of T cell receptor beta chains from one sample in a study of CD8+CD57+ T cells in acquired aplastic anemia. TCRdb ran MiXCR on the reads and lists one entry per CDR3 protein. Among 250,000 or so distinct CDR3 sequences listed, approximately 50% were seen once. The sample comprised sorted CD4+, CD8+, or CD8+CD57+ T cells (not recorded which) from PBMCs. The receptors were sampled from a human donor with aplastic anemia. Each CDR3 is given with its conserved first and last residue. A D gene is named only where the DNA matches it firmly. Size values are once, few and many counts, or a class for expanded clones, and some rows have none.

>TRBV6-6|13|.|TRBJ1-2|.
CAIRAGGAHGYTF
>TRBV20-1|13|TRBD1|TRBJ1-1|.
CSARTDREGEAFF
>TRBV24-1|15|.|TRBJ2-1|.
CATSDRQDSYNEQFF
>TRBV19|15|TRBD1|TRBJ2-7|few
CASSSGTGAAYEQYF
>TRBV6-2/TRBV6-3|15|.|TRBJ1-6|many
CASSMWGQNNSPLHF
>TRBV6-2/TRBV6-3|15|.|TRBJ2-2|few
CASSRSPDEGGELFF
>TRBV29-1|13|TRBD1|TRBJ2-7|many
CSGNRQGSYEQYF
>TRBV29-1|11|.|TRBJ2-1|.
CSVGPYNEQFF
>TRBV3-1|13|.|TRBJ1-1|.
CASRLRGTTEAFF
>TRBV9|16|TRBD2|TRBJ2-5|.
CASSAPLAGGLETQYF
>TRBV29-1|15|.|TRBJ1-5|.
CSVTVGRGSNQPQHF
>TRBV9|15|TRBD1|TRBJ2-7|.
CASSMGDRALYEQYF
>TRBV12-3/TRBV12-4|15|.|TRBJ2-5|.
CASAKDPQGQETQYF
>TRBV5-1|13|.|TRBJ1-2|.
CASSQEEGHGYTF
>TRBV28|14|TRBD1|TRBJ2-7|.
CASSLRQGSNEQYF
>TRBV9|13|.|TRBJ1-2|.
CASSVSGGQGYTF
>TRBV24-1|16|TRBD1|TRBJ2-1|.
CATSDLGTGPYNEQFF
>TRBV9|15|.|TRBJ2-3|many
CASSLGTTSTDTQYF
>TRBV4-1|14|.|TRBJ2-5|.
CASSLLRGQETQYF
>TRBV12-3/TRBV12-4|15|TRBD1|TRBJ2-7|once
CASSSQDRGYYEQYF
>TRBV24-1|13|TRBD2|TRBJ2-5|many
CATSAGGQETQYF
>TRBV2|13|.|TRBJ1-3|once
CASSVRSGNTIYF
>TRBV29-1|16|.|TRBJ1-1|many
CSVEDRAAPGNTEAFF
>TRBV20-1|13|.|TRBJ2-3|many
CSARVGATDTQYF
>TRBV10-3|13|TRBD1|TRBJ2-7|few
CANYLTGEDEQYF
>TRBV29-1|11|.|TRBJ1-2|.
CSVEGPYGYTF
>TRBV6-1|16|TRBD2|TRBJ2-3|.
CASSGWTSDITDTQYF
>TRBV14|17|.|TRBJ1-2|.
CASSHSRGGTTNYGYTF
>TRBV7-9|13|TRBD1|TRBJ1-2|.
CASSYRGLFGYTF